This TCR beta chain was identified in a study of cytomegalovirus exposure and HLA in healthy donors. Amplification used 60 Vbeta primers and 13 Jbeta primers. Repertoires were generated with immunoSEQ multiplex PCR, while TCRdb's copy carries only in-frame clones and drops some. The sample yields 100,000 to 150,000 clones, roughly 68% seen once. Germline CDR1 and CDR2: MGHDK and SYGVNS. This CDR3 region has 12 residues. The V end was cut by 6 bases, the J end by 3 bases, with 6 bases between. Study findings and constraints: There were 150 to 200 TCR beta chains listed as cytomegalovirus-associated. After further analysis at a later stage, 17,000 or so TCR beta sequences were associated with HLA alleles at 0.05 false discovery rate. The likely origin of a cluster of highly shared sequence variants was a sequencing artifact.

This clone was recorded only once. Its antigen remains unknown. Sequencing was done on a sample of PBMCs. This TCR came from a woman in her forties or fifties in good health and CMV-seropositive. This chain joins TRBV25-1 and TRBJ2-1; D is perhaps TRBD2 (6 bases). The DNA for the CDR3 is TGTGCCAGCAGGCGGGACTACAATGAGCAGTTCTTC. This encodes CASRRDYNEQFF. Full variable domain (missing parts from reference TRBV25-1 and TRBJ2-1): EADIYQTPRYLVIGTGKKITLECSQTMGHDKMYWYQQDPGMELHLIHYSYGVNSTEKGDLSSESTVSRIRTEHFPLTLESARPSHTSQYLCASRRDYNEQFFGPGTRLTVL.